This TCR beta chain was sequenced in a study of tumor and adjacent non-tumor tissue in lung cancer. For the study at large: Histology: eleven to twelve adenocarcinoma, a couple of squamous cell carcinoma, 1 small cell lung cancer. Patients were aged roughly 30 to 76, approximately 11 men and about five women, stage I to III.

The library came from three nested PCR rounds adapted from ARM-PCR protocols. TCRdb processed the multiplex PCR reads anew with MiXCR; each CDR3 protein has one entry. Found here are over 60,000 distinct CDR3 sequences, 80% of them singletons; the top ten hold about 14%. This sample's RNA came from whole unsorted tissue. A note on this clonotype: Sequence at one end of the junction differs from germline and may be a read error.

In germline, CDR1 is SGHAT, CDR2 FQNNGV. The CDR3 covers 16 residues. The V gene is TRBV11-2, the J gene TRBJ2-2; D could derive from TRBD1 or TRBD2 (5 bases each). The receptor was isolated from a woman aged 50 to 60 with non-small cell lung cancer. Material for sequencing was lung tumor tissue. The CDR3 coding sequence is TGTGCCAGCAGCTTATCGGCTTCCAAGAACACCAGGGAGCTATTTTTT. Amino acids: CASSLSASKNTRELFF.